This T cell receptor (beta chain) comes out of a study of Graves' ophthalmopathy and Graves' hyperthyroidism. This CDR3 has 14 amino acids. Deletions cut 0 bases from V and 0 bases from J, with 4 bases between. CDR1 and CDR2 from the germline V gene are SGHTA and FQGNSA. In this sample, this clonotype turned up many times. Amplification of the TCR beta CDR3 regions used RNA transcripts (as template). Second-round multiplex PCR came after first-round RT-PCR with HTBI primers. A single record per CDR3 protein comes from TCRdb applying MiXCR to the multiplex PCR reads. The sample contains 500,000 to 700,000 distinct CDR3 sequences, about a fifth of which appear only once.

The sequenced sample was peripheral blood. The sequence derives from a woman under 30 with stable Graves' hyperthyroidism. Some clones in this sample may be carry-over from other donors' samples. The V call is TRBV7-2, the J call TRBJ2-3; D is unresolved. This CDR3 is CASSLAGSTDTQYF. As DNA, the CDR3 is TGTGCCAGCAGCTTAGCGGGAAGCACAGATACGCAGTATTTT.